Reported below is one T cell receptor beta chain. The data were taken from a study of control samples from healthy donors and cancer patients. Sequenced by immunoSEQ multiplex PCR; TCRdb stores in-frame clones only, minus some. The sample has just over 150,000 clones; about 93% are singletons. V shed 5 bases and J shed 4 bases, with 9 bases lying between them. This CDR3 is built from 12 residues. This sequence joins TRBV12-3 or TRBV12-4 and TRBJ2-7; possible D gene TRBD1, 5 bases. This clonotype was obtained from a man in his fifties in good health. Sample: blood. The CDR3 loop reads CASSPDRYEQYF. CDR3 DNA sequence: TGTGCCAGCAGTCCCGACAGATACGAGCAGTACTTC.